This TCR beta chain was identified in a study of human T cells and chemical hapten exposure. General study findings and limits: The count of PT1 expanded TCRs correlated positively with patch test score.

Germline loops: CDR1 SGHRS, CDR2 YFSETQ. Trimming pared 2 bases from V and 3 bases from J, leaving 11 bases between. The CDR3 extends over 14 amino acids. As for time point: patch test 2, 6 weeks after DPC sensitization. The treatment was: therapeutic diphenylcyclopropenone sensitization with weekly scalp DPC. Notes on this clonotype: The antigen is not known.

TCRdb re-analysed the RACE reads in MiXCR, keeping a single row per CDR3 protein. The sample shows approximately 350,000 distinct CDR3 sequences, about 6.9% of them seen only once. This receptor was obtained from a woman aged 18-35 years with alopecia areata. Some clones in this sample may be carry-over from other donors' samples. The sample was whole blood, taken in connection with sensitization to the hapten diphenylcyclopropenone (DPC). J is TRBJ2-5 and V is TRBV5-1; the D gene is possibly TRBD1 (6 bases). The CDR3 DNA reads as TGCGCCAGCAGCTTTCAGGGGCGCGAAGAGACCCAGTACTTC. Protein sequence: CASSFQGREETQYF.